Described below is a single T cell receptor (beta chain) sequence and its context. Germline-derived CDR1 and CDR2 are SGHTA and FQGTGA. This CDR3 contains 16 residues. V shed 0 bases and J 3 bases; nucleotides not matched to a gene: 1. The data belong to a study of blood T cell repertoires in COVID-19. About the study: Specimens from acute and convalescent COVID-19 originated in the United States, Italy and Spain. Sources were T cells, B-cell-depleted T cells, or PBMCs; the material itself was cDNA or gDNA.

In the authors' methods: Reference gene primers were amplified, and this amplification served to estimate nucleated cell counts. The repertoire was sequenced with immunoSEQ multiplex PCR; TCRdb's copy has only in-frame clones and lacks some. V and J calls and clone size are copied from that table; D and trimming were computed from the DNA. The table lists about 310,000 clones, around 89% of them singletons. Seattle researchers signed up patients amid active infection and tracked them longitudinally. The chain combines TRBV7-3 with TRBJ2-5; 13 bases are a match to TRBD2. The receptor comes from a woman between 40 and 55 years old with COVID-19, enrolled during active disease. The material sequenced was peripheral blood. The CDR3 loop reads CASSLTGLAGEETQYF. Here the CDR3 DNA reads TGTGCCAGCAGCTTAACAGGACTAGCGGGAGAAGAGACCCAGTACTTC.